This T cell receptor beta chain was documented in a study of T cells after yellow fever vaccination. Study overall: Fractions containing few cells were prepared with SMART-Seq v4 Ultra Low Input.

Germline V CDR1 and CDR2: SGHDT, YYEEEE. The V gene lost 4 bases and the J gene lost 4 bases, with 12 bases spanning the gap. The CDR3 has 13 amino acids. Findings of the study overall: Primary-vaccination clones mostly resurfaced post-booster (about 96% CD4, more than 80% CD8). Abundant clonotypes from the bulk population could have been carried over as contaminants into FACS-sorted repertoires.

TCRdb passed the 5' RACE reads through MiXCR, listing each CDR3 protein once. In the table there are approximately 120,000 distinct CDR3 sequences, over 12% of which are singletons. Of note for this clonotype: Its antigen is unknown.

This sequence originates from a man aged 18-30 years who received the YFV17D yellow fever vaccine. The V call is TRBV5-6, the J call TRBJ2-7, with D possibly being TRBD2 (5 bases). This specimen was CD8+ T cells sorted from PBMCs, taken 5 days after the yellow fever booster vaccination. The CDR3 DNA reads TGTGCCAGCAGCCTGGGAGATTGGTACGAGCAGTACTTC. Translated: CASSLGDWYEQYF.